This is a list of T cell receptor beta chains from one sample in a study of breast tumors, draining lymph nodes, adjacent tissues. TCRdb redid the calling of the multiplex PCR reads with MiXCR, one entry per CDR3 protein. This sample has tens of thousands of distinct CDR3 sequences, with roughly 39% found just once. The specimen was breast tumor tissue. These receptors were collected from a female donor with breast cancer. Some clones in this sample may be carry-over from other donors' samples. The CDR3 runs from the conserved cysteine through the conserved F or W. The D gene is left open where the match is weak. Not all rows give a size; the values are once, few, many and, for expanded clones, a class.

D,J,V,size,DNA,CDR3
TRBD2,TRBJ2-5,TRBV7-8,.,TGTGCCAGCCCACCGGGACTAGGAGAGGGGGAGACCCAGTACTTC,CASPPGLGEGETQYF
TRBD2,TRBJ2-5,TRBV27,many,TGTGCCAGCAGTTTTTCGAGGACTAGCGGCCAAGAGACCCAGTACTTC,CASSFSRTSGQETQYF
.,TRBJ1-2,TRBV29-1,.,TGCAGCGTTGAGGGGGCATATGGCTACACCTTC,CSVEGAYGYTF
TRBD1,TRBJ1-5,TRBV20-1,.,TGCAGTGCTCACCGAGGACAGGCTTCTAATCAGCCCCAGCATTTT,CSAHRGQASNQPQHF
.,TRBJ2-4,TRBV6-2/TRBV6-3,many,TGTGCCAGCAGATCGCATCTACAGGCTTTGCCAGCCAAAAACATTCAGTACTTC,CASRSHLQALPAKNIQYF
.,TRBJ1-5,TRBV12-3/TRBV12-4,.,.,CASRGSGDYEQYFGQPQHF
.,TRBJ2-1,TRBV7-3,many,TGTGCCAGCAGCTTAATGGCCATTGGGACTGGACAGAATGAGCAGTTCTTC,CASSLMAIGTGQNEQFF
.,TRBJ2-7,TRBV6-5,many,TGTGCCAGCTCTGACGACCACTACGAGCAGTACTTC,CASSDDHYEQYF
TRBD1,TRBJ1-4,TRBV2,.,TGTGCCAGCAGATCGGACAGGGCTAATGAAAAACTGTTTTTT,CASRSDRANEKLFF
.,TRBJ2-5,TRBV15,many,TGTGCCACCAGCAGTATAGTGGGGGGTGAGACCCAGTACTTC,CATSSIVGGETQYF
TRBD2,TRBJ2-1,TRBV10-1,many,TGCGCCAGCAGTAGCGGGGTGGGGGATGAGCAGTTCTTC,CASSSGVGDEQFF
.,TRBJ1-4,TRBV2,many,TGTGCCAGCAGATCACAGGGTGGAAGGGAAAAACTGTTTTTT,CASRSQGGREKLFF
.,TRBJ2-5,TRBV6-1,many,TGTGCCAGCAGTGAGTTTCGGGAGACCCAGTACTTC,CASSEFRETQYF
.,TRBJ2-2,TRBV6-2/TRBV6-3,many,TGTGCCAGCAGAGACGGAATGACCGGGGAGCTGTTTTTT,CASRDGMTGELFF
TRBD1,TRBJ1-2,TRBV12-3/TRBV12-4,few,TGTGCCAGCAGTTGGACAGGATATGGCTACACCTTC,CASSWTGYGYTF
TRBD1,TRBJ1-5,TRBV6-2/TRBV6-3,many,TGTGCCAGCAGCACCGAAACGGGACAGGCGGCAAGTCAGCCCCAGCATTTT,CASSTETGQAASQPQHF
.,TRBJ2-7,TRBV9,many,TGTGCCAGCAGCGTAGATGGCAGGGTTGACGAGCAGTACTTC,CASSVDGRVDEQYF
.,TRBJ1-5,TRBV20-1,many,TGCAGTGCTAGGGCCTCAGCGGGGAAGCCCCAGCATTTT,CSARASAGKPQHF
.,TRBJ1-4,TRBV7-2,.,TGTGCCAGCGGCCAAGAGGGCAGCGTATTTAATGAAAAACTGTTTTTT,CASGQEGSVFNEKLFF
.,TRBJ2-1,TRBV4-3,many,TGCGCCAGCAGCCAAGATTTCCGACTCACCAATGAGCAGTTCTTC,CASSQDFRLTNEQFF
.,TRBJ2-7,TRBV3-1,many,TGTGCCAGCCAGGTAGGAGGTAGGGGCATCGGAGCCCGCGAGCAGTACTTC,CASQVGGRGIGAREQYF
TRBD1,TRBJ2-7,TRBV7-6,.,TGTGCCAGCAGCCAGACAGGGGGCGAGCAGTACTTC,CASSQTGGEQYF
TRBD2,TRBJ2-7,TRBV7-2,many,TGTGCCAGCAGCTTAGAGCTAGCGGGAGCCTACGAGCAGTACTTC,CASSLELAGAYEQYF
TRBD1,TRBJ2-7,TRBV20-1,many,TGCAGTGCTAACCGTGGGACAGCTATAAACTCCTACGAGCAGTACTTC,CSANRGTAINSYEQYF
.,TRBJ1-5,TRBV4-1,many,TGCGCCAGCAGCCAAGACGTGTATCAGCCCCAGCATTTT,CASSQDVYQPQHF
TRBD2,TRBJ2-7,TRBV18,many,TGTGCCAGCTCTCCCGGGACTATTACCTACGAGCAGTACTTC,CASSPGTITYEQYF
.,TRBJ1-3,TRBV7-2,.,TGTACCGGCAGCTTAGTGACAGACGGAAACACCATATATTTT,CTGSLVTDGNTIYF
.,TRBJ1-2,TRBV25-1,.,TGTGCCAGCAGTGTCCGGGGGGGGTATGTAGATGGCTACACCTTC,CASSVRGGYVDGYTF
TRBD2,TRBJ2-7,TRBV7-3,many,TGTGCCAGCAGCCCGGGGGGGCCGGGAAATTGGGAGCAGTACTTC,CASSPGGPGNWEQYF
.,TRBJ2-3,TRBV10-3,once,.,CAISDPSNEQFFGPGRSDTQYF
TRBD2,TRBJ2-7,TRBV9,many,TGTGCCAGCAGCGTAGCCGGGGAGGGGTACAAGCAGTACTTC,CASSVAGEGYKQYF
TRBD2,TRBJ2-3,TRBV20-1,many,TGCAGTGCTGGAAAACTAGCGTGGAACACAGATACGCAGTATTTT,CSAGKLAWNTDTQYF